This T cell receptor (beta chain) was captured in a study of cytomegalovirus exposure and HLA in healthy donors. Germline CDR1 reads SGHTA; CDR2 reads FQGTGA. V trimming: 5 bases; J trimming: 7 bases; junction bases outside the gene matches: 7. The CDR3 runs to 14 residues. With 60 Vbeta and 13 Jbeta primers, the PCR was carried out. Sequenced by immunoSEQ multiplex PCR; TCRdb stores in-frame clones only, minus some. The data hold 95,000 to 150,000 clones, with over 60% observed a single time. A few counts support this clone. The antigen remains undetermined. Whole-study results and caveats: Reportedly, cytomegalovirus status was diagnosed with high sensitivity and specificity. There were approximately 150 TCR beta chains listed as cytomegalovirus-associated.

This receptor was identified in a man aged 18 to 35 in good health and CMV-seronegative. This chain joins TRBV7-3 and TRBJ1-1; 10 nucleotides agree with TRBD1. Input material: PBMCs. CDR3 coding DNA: TGTGCCAGCAGCCCTGACAGGGGGCGAAGTGAAGCTTTCTTT. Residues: CASSPDRGRSEAFF.